This TCR beta chain derives from a study of neurological immune-mediated disorders. MiXCR, run by TCRdb on the 5' RACE reads, gives a single entry per CDR3 protein. The profile covers approximately 50,000 distinct CDR3 sequences, with over 3% appearing a single time and 5.5% to 6.5% taken by the ten largest. Germline V lookup: CDR1 SGHTA, CDR2 FQGTGA. V lost 8 bases, J lost 7 bases, and 9 bases lay in between. The length of the CDR3 is 12 residues. At least ten counts were recorded for this clonotype. The chain is built from TRBV7-3 and TRBJ1-6; D possibly corresponds to TRBD1 (6 bases). The TCR was taken from a man in his forties with multiple sclerosis. The specimen was PBMCs. In DNA, the CDR3 is TGTGCCAGCGGACAGCCGAATTCACCCCTCCACTTT. Its protein product is CASGQPNSPLHF.